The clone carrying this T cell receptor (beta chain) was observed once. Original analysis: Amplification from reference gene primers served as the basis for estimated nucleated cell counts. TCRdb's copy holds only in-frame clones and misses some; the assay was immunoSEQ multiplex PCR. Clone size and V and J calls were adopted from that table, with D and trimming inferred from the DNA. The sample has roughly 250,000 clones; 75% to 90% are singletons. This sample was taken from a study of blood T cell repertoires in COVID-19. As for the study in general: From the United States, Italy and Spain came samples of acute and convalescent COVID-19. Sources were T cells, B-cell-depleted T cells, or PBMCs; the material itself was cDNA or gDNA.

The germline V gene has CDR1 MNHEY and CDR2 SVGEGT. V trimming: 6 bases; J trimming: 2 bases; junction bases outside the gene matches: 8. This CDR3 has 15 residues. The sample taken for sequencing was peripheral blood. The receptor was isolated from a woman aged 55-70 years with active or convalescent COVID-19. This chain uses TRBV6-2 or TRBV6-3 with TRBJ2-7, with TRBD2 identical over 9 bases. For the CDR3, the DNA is TGTGCCAGCAGCCACCAGCGGGGGGCCCCCTACGAGCAGTACTTC. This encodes CASSHQRGAPYEQYF.